This TCR beta chain was sequenced for a study of blood T cell repertoires in COVID-19. Overall study context: Researchers got acute and convalescent COVID-19 samples from the United States, Italy and Spain. Sources were T cells, B-cell-depleted T cells, or PBMCs; the material itself was cDNA or gDNA.

This CDR3 is built from 17 residues. In germline, CDR1 is KGHSH, CDR2 LQKENI. V dropped 3 bases and J dropped 0 bases, with 15 bases sitting between them. Authors' processing steps: Estimates of nucleated cell counts were drawn from the amplification of reference gene primers. Profiled with immunoSEQ multiplex PCR; TCRdb holds only in-frame clones, not every one. That table supplies the V and J calls and clone size; D and trimming were determined from the DNA. The sample has around 99,000 clones; 90% are singletons. The V and J genes are TRBV18 and TRBJ1-3; possible D gene TRBD1, 6 bases. The sample consisted of peripheral blood. This TCR was sampled from a man in his fifties with acute or convalescent COVID-19. In DNA, the CDR3 is TGTGCCAGCTCACCTTTTGGGGGCAGCTCCTCTGGAAACACCATATATTTT. It specifies CASSPFGGSSSGNTIYF.